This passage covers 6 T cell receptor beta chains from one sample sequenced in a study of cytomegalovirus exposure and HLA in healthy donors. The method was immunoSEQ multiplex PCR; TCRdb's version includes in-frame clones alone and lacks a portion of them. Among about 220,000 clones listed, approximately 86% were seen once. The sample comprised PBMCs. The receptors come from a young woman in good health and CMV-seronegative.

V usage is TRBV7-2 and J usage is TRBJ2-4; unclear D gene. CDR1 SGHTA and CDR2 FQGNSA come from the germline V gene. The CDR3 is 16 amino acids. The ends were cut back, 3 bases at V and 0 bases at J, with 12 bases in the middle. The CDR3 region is CASSFVATGAKNIQYF. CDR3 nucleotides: TGTGCCAGCAGCTTTGTCGCAACCGGAGCCAAAAACATTCAGTACTTC.

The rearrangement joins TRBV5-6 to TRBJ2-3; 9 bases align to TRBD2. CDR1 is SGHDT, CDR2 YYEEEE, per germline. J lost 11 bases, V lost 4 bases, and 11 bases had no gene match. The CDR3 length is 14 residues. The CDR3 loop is CASSEAGGPIMQYF. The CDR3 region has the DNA TGTGCCAGCAGCGAGGCGGGAGGGCCTATTATGCAGTATTTT.

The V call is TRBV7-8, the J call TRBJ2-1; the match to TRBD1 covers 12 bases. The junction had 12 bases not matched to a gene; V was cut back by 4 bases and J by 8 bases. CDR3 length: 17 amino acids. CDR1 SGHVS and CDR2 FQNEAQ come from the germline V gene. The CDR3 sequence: CASSYNEAGTGGDEQFF. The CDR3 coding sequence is TGTGCCAGCAGCTACAACGAAGCCGGGACAGGGGGCGATGAGCAGTTCTTC.

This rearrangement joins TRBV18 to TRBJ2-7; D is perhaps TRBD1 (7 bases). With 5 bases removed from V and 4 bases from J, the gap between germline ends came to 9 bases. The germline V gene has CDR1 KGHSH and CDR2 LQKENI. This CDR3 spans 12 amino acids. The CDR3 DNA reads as TGTGCCAGCTCATCAGGGGGGTACGAGCAGTACTTC. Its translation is CASSSGGYEQYF.

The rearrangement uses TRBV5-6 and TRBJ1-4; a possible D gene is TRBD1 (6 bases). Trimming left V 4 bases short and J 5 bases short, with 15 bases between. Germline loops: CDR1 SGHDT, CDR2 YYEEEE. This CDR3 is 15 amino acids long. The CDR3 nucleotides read TGTGCCAGCAGCGACCAGACAGGAAACAATGAAAAACTGTTTTTT. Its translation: CASSDQTGNNEKLFF.

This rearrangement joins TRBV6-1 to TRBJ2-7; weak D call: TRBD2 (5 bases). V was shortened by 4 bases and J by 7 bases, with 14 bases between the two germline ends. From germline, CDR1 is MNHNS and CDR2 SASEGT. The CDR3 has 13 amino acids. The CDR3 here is CASSALLTGEQYF. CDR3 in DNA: TGTGCCAGCAGTGCGCTTTTGACGGGGGAGCAGTACTTC.